Sequencing of this TCR beta chain was carried out in a study of blood T cell dynamics during melanoma immunotherapy. Study information: First-line therapy was either pembrolizumab or nivolumab with ipilimumab for metastatic melanoma.

The germline CDR1 and CDR2 sequences are SQVTM and ANQGSEA. The junction had 1 base not matched to a gene; V was cut back by 4 bases and J by 2 bases. The CDR3 length is 12 residues. Every bulk PBMC sample received the same 350 ng of DNA. TCRdb keeps only in-frame clones here, not all; method: immunoSEQ multiplex PCR. The sample records about 8,200 clones, around 89% being singletons. Time point in this sample: week 3, after first cycle of checkpoint inhibitor. No patient had earlier systemic cancer treatment, concurrent immunosuppressants, or another active cancer. The chain couples TRBV29-1 to TRBJ1-2, with TRBD1 identical over 7 bases. The source material was blood, sampled from a patient treated with checkpoint blockade. This clonotype was sampled from a human donor with melanoma. The CDR3 loop reads CSVGQGNYGYTF. The CDR3 nucleotides are TGCAGCGTTGGACAGGGAAACTATGGCTACACCTTC.